This passage covers 20 T cell receptor beta chains from one sample sequenced in a study of T cell repertoires in cytomegalovirus infection. TCRdb reprocessed the reads via MiXCR and lists one record per CDR3 protein. The table lists 200,000 to 250,000 distinct CDR3 sequences, roughly 22% of them singletons. The specimen sequenced was CD8+ T cells from PBMCs. The receptors derive from a human donor in good health (CMV status not recorded). Some clones in this sample may be carry-over from other donors' samples.

The V and J genes are TRBV28 and TRBJ1-1; D uncertain. The CDR3 covers 13 residues. With 7 bases removed from V and 4 bases from J, the gap between germline ends came to 13 bases. The V gene's germline CDR1 is MDHEN and CDR2 SYDVKM. This CDR3 is CASNLDLATEAFF. The CDR3 DNA reads TGTGCCAGCAATCTTGACTTGGCCACTGAAGCTTTCTTT.

At least ten counts were recorded for this clonotype. V and J are TRBV7-2 and TRBJ2-7, with TRBD2 matching 9 bases. Germline CDR1 SGHTA, CDR2 FQGNSA. J was trimmed by 0 bases and V by 4 bases; bases with no gene match: 4. The CDR3 sequence is 15 residues long. The CDR3 sequence is CASSSSGGSSYEQYF. The DNA of the CDR3 is TGTGCCAGCAGCTCCAGCGGGGGGAGCTCCTACGAGCAGTACTTC.

This rearrangement joins TRBV7-2 to TRBJ1-2, with D possibly matching TRBD1 (5 bases). The germline CDR1 and CDR2 sequences are SGHTA and FQGNSA. CDR3 size: 15 residues. V lost 5 bases to trimming and J lost 4 bases, with 17 bases between them. The CDR3: CASSPLSQGVYGYTF. The CDR3 DNA is TGTGCCAGCAGCCCCTTGTCTCAGGGTGTCTATGGCTACACCTTC.

The CDR3 spells CASSPPGARDRSYEQYF. The CDR3 DNA follows: TGTGCCAGCAGCCCCCCAGGGGCTCGGGACAGGTCCTACGAGCAGTACTTC. The chain joins TRBV14 to TRBJ2-7, with 8 bases aligning to TRBD1. Germline values: CDR1 SGHDN, CDR2 FVKESK. The CDR3 sequence is 17 residues long. Trimming removed 4 bases from V and 1 base from J; junction bases left unmatched: 12.

This sequence joins TRBV20-1 and TRBJ2-7; 9 bases are a match to TRBD1. The CDR3 extends over 14 amino acids. The germline gives CDR1 DFQATT, CDR2 SNEGSKA (reference sequence). The V and J ends lost 3 bases and 2 bases, in that order; junction bases with no gene match: 5. CDR3 region: CSARPTGGTYEQYF. In nucleotides, the CDR3 is TGCAGTGCTAGGCCGACAGGGGGAACCTACGAGCAGTACTTC.

Ten or more counts support this clonotype. V usage is TRBV7-6 and J usage is TRBJ2-7; D perhaps matches TRBD1 (6 bases). Germline V lookup: CDR1 SGHVS, CDR2 FNYEAQ. V was shortened by 0 bases and J by 4 bases, with 19 bases between the two germline ends. The CDR3 extends over 17 amino acids. The CDR3 nucleotides read TGTGCCAGCAGCTTAGCCGAACCCCGGGACAACGGGTACGAGCAGTACTTC. Protein sequence: CASSLAEPRDNGYEQYF.

This clonotype was detected ten times or more. This sequence joins TRBV20-1 and TRBJ2-7, with 7 nucleotides matching TRBD2. V lost 0 bases to trimming and J lost 2 bases; unmatched junction nucleotides: 7. CDR1 and CDR2 from the germline V gene are DFQATT and SNEGSKA (reference sequence). The CDR3 consists of 15 residues. CDR3 loop: CSARDVRGEAYEQYF. The CDR3 DNA sequence: TGCAGTGCTAGAGATGTTCGGGGGGAGGCCTACGAGCAGTACTTC.

This clonotype came up many times. The J gene is TRBJ1-2, the V gene TRBV7-6; perhaps TRBD1 as D (6 bases). The germline V gene encodes CDR1 SGHVS and CDR2 FNYEAQ. The V gene lost 1 base and the J gene lost 4 bases, with 16 bases spanning the gap. CDR3 length equals 16 residues. CDR3 loop: CASSLGSGGGSYGYTF. The CDR3, as DNA: TGTGCCAGCAGCTTAGGTTCGGGCGGGGGCAGCTATGGCTACACCTTC.

The genes are TRBV19 and TRBJ2-7, with D possibly matching TRBD2 (5 bases). Germline V gene data show CDR1 as LNHDA and CDR2 as SQIVND (reference sequence). V lost 7 bases to trimming and J lost 0 bases, with 10 bases between them. The length of the CDR3 is 13 residues. In nucleotides, the CDR3 is TGTGCCAGTAAGGATAGCGTCTCCTACGAGCAGTACTTC. This encodes CASKDSVSYEQYF. Using reference TRBV19 and TRBJ2-7 for the parts outside the CDR3, the full variable domain is DGGITQSPKYLFRKEGQNVTLSCEQNLNHDAMYWYRQDPGQGLRLIYYSQIVNDFQKGDIAEGYSVSREKKESFPLTVTSAQKNPTAFYLCASKDSVSYEQYFGPGTRLTVT.

V is TRBV19 and J is TRBJ1-5; D remains ambiguous. Per the germline V gene, CDR1 is LNHDA and CDR2 is SQIVND (reference sequence). Trimming pared 4 bases from V and 0 bases from J, leaving 10 bases between. The CDR3 consists of 15 residues. The CDR3 DNA is TGTGCCAGTAGTAAGGAGGCCTATAGCAATCAGCCCCAGCATTTT. It yields the protein CASSKEAYSNQPQHF. Full variable domain (missing parts from reference TRBV19 and TRBJ1-5): DGGITQSPKYLFRKEGQNVTLSCEQNLNHDAMYWYRQDPGQGLRLIYYSQIVNDFQKGDIAEGYSVSREKKESFPLTVTSAQKNPTAFYLCASSKEAYSNQPQHFGDGTRLSIL.

Turning to this clonotype: Possible read error: a much larger clone is one base away. The chain uses TRBV7-9 and TRBJ2-1; TRBD2 matches at 13 bases. The germline CDR1 and CDR2 sequences are SEHNR and FQNEAQ (reference sequence). The CDR3 extends over 15 amino acids. As DNA, the CDR3 is TGTGCCAACAGCCCCGGACTAGCGGGGGTGAATGAGCAGTTCTTC. Its protein product is CANSPGLAGVNEQFF.

This clonotype was counted at least ten times. V usage is TRBV7-9 and J usage is TRBJ2-7, with 12 bases aligning to TRBD2. V was clipped by 5 bases and J by 4 bases; unmatched bases: 9. The CDR3 sequence is 16 residues long. The germline gives CDR1 SEHNR, CDR2 FQNEAQ (reference sequence). CDR3 coding DNA: TGTGCCAGCAGCCAAGGACTAGCGGGGACACCTTACGAGCAGTACTTC. Its translation is CASSQGLAGTPYEQYF. Combining the CDR3 with reference TRBV7-9 and TRBJ2-7 gives the whole variable domain DTGVSQNPRHKITKRGQNVTFRCDPISEHNRLYWYRQTLGQGPEFLTYFQNEAQLEKSRLLSDRFSAERPKGSFSTLEIQRTEQGDSAMYLCASSQGLAGTPYEQYFGPGTRLTVT.

This clonotype came up a few times. CDR3 DNA sequence: TGTGCCAGCAGCTCAGCAGGACAATACAATGAGCAGTTCTTC. Its translation is CASSSAGQYNEQFF. The V and J genes are TRBV7-9 and TRBJ2-1; possible D gene TRBD1, 5 bases. V shed 4 bases and J shed 4 bases, with 11 bases lying between them. The CDR3 is 14 residues long. The germline V gene encodes CDR1 SEHNR and CDR2 FQNEAQ (reference sequence).

This clonotype has just a few counts. The chain uses TRBV6-5 and TRBJ1-2; D perhaps matches TRBD1 (5 bases). The V end was cut by 2 bases, the J end by 5 bases, with 9 bases between. CDR1 is MNHEY and CDR2 is SVGAGI in the germline V gene. The CDR3 consists of 13 residues. Here the CDR3 DNA reads TGTGCCAGCAGTTACACGGACACATATGGCTACACCTTC. Translating it yields CASSYTDTYGYTF.

The chain couples TRBV7-3 to TRBJ2-1; the D gene is possibly TRBD2 (5 bases). Per the germline V gene, CDR1 is SGHTA and CDR2 is FQGTGA. The V end was cut by 5 bases, the J end by 5 bases, with 16 bases between. The CDR3 is made up of 15 amino acids. This CDR3 is CASSRDRSANNEQFF. DNA of the CDR3: TGTGCCAGCAGCCGGGATAGATCCGCCAACAATGAGCAGTTCTTC.

This clonotype has at least ten counts. The rearrangement joins TRBV7-2 to TRBJ1-2; TRBD1 might be the D (5 bases). Germline V gene sequence: CDR1 SGHTA, CDR2 FQGNSA. This CDR3 contains 14 residues. Trimming removed 5 bases from V and 4 bases from J, with 14 bases in between. CDR3 protein: CASSPPGLLYGYTF. DNA for the CDR3: TGTGCCAGCAGCCCCCCGGGACTTCTCTATGGCTACACCTTC.

There are many counts of this clonotype. The rearrangement uses TRBV6-5 and TRBJ2-4; D is ambiguous. Germline V CDR1 and CDR2: MNHEY, SVGAGI. This CDR3 contains 13 residues. V dropped 0 bases and J dropped 8 bases, with 8 bases sitting between them. The CDR3 DNA reads TGTGCCAGCAGTTACTCGTTCGCGGACATTCAGTACTTC. Encoded protein: CASSYSFADIQYF.

The rearrangement joins TRBV15 to TRBJ1-2; the D is unclear. The CDR3 length is 13 residues. Per germline, CDR1 LNHNV and CDR2 YYDKDF (reference sequence). Trimming cost V 8 bases and J 2 bases, with 12 bases left between them. The CDR3: CATGQDRNYGYTF. Here the CDR3 DNA reads TGTGCCACCGGCCAGGACCGCAACTATGGCTACACCTTC.

The J gene is TRBJ1-4, the V gene TRBV9, with 7 nucleotides matching TRBD1. The CDR3 sequence is 17 residues long. Per germline, CDR1 SGDLS and CDR2 YYNGEE. V shed 3 bases, J shed 3 bases, and the junction held 11 bases outside the gene matches. In DNA form, the CDR3 reads TGTGCCAGCAGCGCCGACCCGTCAGGGGGATCTAATGAAAAACTGTTTTTT. The encoded protein is CASSADPSGGSNEKLFF.

This clonotype was counted ten times or more. This chain joins TRBV12-3 or TRBV12-4 and TRBJ2-3, with D tentatively TRBD1 (7 bases). The V gene lost 6 bases and the J gene lost 3 bases, with 19 bases spanning the gap. This CDR3 comprises 16 residues. CDR3 amino acids: CASRPVRRGRTDTQYF. CDR3 DNA sequence: TGTGCCAGCAGACCCGTGAGGAGGGGGCGGACAGATACGCAGTATTTT.